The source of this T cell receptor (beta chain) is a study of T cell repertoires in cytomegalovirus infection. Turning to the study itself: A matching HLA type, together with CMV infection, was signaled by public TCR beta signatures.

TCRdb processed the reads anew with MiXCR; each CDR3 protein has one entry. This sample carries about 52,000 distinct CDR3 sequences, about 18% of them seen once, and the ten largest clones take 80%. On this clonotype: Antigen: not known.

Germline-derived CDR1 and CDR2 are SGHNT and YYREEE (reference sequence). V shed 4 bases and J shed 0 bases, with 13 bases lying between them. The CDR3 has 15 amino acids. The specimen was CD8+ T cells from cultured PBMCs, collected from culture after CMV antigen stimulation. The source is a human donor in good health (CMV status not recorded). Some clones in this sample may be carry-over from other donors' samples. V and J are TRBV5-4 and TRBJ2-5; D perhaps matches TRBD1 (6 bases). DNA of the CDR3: TGTGCCAGCAGCACGCCGGACAGCCACCAAGAGACCCAGTACTTC. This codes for CASSTPDSHQETQYF.